This entry is about one T cell receptor beta chain. The data derive from a study of breast tumors, draining lymph nodes, adjacent tissues. Axillary draining lymph nodes of breast cancer patients supplied the node samples. TCRdb ran MiXCR on the multiplex PCR reads and lists one entry per CDR3 protein. The sample includes approximately 180,000 distinct CDR3 sequences, about 30% of them seen just once. The TCR sequence derives from a female donor with breast cancer. Some clones in this sample may be carry-over from other donors' samples. The specimen sequenced was axillary lymph node tissue.

This chain's CDR3 is CASSLTAPLEAFF. For the CDR3, the DNA is TGCGCCAGCAGCCTCACCGCCCCGCTTGAAGCTTTCTTT. V is TRBV4-1 and J is TRBJ1-1; no reliable D call. Trimming cost V 4 bases and J 7 bases, with 13 bases left between them. The CDR3 covers 13 residues. Germline CDR1 and CDR2: MGHRA and YSYEKL.